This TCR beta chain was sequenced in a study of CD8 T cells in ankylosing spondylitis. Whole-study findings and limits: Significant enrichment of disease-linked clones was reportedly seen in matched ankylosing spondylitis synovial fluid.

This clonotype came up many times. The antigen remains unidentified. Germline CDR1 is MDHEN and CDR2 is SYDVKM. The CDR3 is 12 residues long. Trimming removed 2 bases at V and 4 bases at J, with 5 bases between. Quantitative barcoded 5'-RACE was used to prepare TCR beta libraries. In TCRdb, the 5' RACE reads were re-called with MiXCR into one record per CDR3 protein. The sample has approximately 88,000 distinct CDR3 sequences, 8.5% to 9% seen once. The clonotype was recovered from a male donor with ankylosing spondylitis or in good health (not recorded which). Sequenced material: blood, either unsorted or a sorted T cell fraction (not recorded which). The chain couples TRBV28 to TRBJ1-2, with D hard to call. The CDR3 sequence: CASSLASYGYTF. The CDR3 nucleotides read TGTGCCAGCAGTTTAGCCAGCTATGGCTACACCTTC.